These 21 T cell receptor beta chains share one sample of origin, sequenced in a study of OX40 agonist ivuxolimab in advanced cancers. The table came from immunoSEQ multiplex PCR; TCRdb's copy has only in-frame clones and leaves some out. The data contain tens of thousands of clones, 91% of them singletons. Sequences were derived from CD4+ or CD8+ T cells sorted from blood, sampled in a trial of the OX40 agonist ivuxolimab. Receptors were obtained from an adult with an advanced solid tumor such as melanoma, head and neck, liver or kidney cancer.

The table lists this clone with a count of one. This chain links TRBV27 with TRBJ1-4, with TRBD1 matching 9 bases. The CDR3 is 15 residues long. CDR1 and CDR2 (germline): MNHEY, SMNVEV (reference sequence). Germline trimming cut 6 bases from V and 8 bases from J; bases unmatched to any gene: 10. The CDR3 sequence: CASSEYRGLREKLFF. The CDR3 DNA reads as TGTGCCAGCAGCGAATACAGGGGGCTCCGGGAAAAACTGTTTTTT. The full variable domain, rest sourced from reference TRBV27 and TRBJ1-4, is EAQVTQNPRYLITVTGKKLTVTCSQNMNHEYMSWYRQDPGLGLRQIYYSMNVEVTDKGDVPEGYKVSRKEKRNFPLILESPSPNQTSLYFCASSEYRGLREKLFFGSGTQLSVL.

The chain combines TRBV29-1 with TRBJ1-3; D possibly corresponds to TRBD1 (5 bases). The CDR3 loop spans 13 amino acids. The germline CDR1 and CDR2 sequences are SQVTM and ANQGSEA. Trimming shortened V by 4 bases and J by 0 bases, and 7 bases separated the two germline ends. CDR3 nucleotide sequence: TGCAGCGTTGTACAGGCCTCTGGAAACACCATATATTTT. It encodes CSVVQASGNTIYF.

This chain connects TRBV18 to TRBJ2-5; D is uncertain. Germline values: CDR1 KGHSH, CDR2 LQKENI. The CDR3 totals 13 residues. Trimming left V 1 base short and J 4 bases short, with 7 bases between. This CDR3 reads CASSPLGGETQYF. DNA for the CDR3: TGTGCCAGCTCACCACTGGGCGGAGAGACCCAGTACTTC.

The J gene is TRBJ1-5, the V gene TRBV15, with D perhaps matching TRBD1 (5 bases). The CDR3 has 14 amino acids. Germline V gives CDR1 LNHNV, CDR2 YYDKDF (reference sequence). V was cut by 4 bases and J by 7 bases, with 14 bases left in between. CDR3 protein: CATSNPGRAQPQHF. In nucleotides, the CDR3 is TGTGCCACCAGCAACCCCGGCAGGGCCCAGCCCCAGCATTTT.

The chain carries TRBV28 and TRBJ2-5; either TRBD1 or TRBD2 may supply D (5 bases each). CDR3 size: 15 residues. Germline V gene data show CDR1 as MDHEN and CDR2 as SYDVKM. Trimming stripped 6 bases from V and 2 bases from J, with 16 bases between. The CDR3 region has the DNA TGTGCCAGCAGCCCCGGGGCGGCCGGGCAAGAGACCCAGTACTTC. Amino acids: CASSPGAAGQETQYF.

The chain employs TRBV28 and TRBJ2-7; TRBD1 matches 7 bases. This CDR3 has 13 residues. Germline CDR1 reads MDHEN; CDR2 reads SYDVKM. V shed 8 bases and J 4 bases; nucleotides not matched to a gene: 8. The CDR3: CASSLGQVYEQYF. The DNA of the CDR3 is TGTGCCAGCTCTCTCGGACAGGTGTACGAGCAGTACTTC.

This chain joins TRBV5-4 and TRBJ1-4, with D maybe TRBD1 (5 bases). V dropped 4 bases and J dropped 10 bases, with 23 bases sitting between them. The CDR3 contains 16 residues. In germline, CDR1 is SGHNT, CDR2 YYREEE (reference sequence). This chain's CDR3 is CASSDDRAGTGGKLFF. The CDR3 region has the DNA TGTGCCAGCAGCGACGATCGGGCCGGGACTGGGGGAAAACTGTTTTTT.

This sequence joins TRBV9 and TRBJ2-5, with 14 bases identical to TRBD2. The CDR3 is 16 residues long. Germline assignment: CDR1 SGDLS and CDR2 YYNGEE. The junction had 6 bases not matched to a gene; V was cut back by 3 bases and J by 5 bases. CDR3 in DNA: TGTGCCAGCAGCGAGGGACTAGCGGGAGTAAGGGAGACCCAGTACTTC. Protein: CASSEGLAGVRETQYF. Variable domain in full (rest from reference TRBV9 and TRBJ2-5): DSGVTQTPKHLITATGQRVTLRCSPRSGDLSVYWYQQSLDQGLQFLIQYYNGEERAKGNILERFSAQQFPDLHSELNLSSLELGDSALYFCASSEGLAGVRETQYFGPGTRLLVL.

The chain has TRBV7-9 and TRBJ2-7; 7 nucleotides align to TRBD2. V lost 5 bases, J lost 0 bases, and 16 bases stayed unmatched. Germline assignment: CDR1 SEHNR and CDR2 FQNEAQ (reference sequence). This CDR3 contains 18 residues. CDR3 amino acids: CASSGSRYSGTISYEQYF. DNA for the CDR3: TGTGCCAGCAGCGGATCGAGATATTCCGGGACTATCTCCTACGAGCAGTACTTC.

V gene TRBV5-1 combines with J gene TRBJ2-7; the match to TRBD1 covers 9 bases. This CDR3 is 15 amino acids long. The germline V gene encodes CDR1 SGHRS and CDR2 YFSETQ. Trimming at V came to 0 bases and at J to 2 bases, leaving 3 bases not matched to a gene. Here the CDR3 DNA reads TGCGCCAGCAGCTTGGAGGGACAGGGTGCCTACGAGCAGTACTTC. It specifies CASSLEGQGAYEQYF.

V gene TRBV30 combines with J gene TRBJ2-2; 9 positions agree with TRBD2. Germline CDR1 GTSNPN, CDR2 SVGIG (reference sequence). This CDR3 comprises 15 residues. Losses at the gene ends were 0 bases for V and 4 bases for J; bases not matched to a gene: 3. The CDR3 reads CAWSVILAGTGELFF. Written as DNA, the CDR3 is TGTGCCTGGAGTGTAATACTAGCGGGCACCGGGGAGCTGTTTTTT.

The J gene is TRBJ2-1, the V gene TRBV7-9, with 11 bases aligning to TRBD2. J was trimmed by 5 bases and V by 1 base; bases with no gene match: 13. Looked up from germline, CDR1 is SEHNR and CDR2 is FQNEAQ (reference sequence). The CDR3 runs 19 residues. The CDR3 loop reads CASSLGLWLAGGFNNEQFF. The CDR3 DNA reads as TGTGCCAGCAGCTTAGGTCTTTGGCTAGCGGGAGGTTTCAACAATGAGCAGTTCTTC.

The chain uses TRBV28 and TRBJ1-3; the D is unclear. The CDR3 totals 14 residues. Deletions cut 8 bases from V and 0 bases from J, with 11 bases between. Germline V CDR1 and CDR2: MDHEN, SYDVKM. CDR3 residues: CASLRKLSGNTIYF. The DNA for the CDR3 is TGTGCCAGCCTCCGCAAACTCTCTGGAAACACCATATATTTT. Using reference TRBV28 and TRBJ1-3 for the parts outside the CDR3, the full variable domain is DVKVTQSSRYLVKRTGEKVFLECVQDMDHENMFWYRQDPGLGLRLIYFSYDVKMKEKGDIPEGYSVSREKKERFSLILESASTNQTSMYLCASLRKLSGNTIYFGEGSWLTVV.

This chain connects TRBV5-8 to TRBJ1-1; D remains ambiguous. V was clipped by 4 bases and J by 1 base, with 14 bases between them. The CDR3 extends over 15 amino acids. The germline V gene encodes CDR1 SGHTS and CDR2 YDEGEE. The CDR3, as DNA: TGTGCCAGCAGCCCTCTTCCATCGTGGAACACTGAAGCTTTCTTT. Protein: CASSPLPSWNTEAFF.

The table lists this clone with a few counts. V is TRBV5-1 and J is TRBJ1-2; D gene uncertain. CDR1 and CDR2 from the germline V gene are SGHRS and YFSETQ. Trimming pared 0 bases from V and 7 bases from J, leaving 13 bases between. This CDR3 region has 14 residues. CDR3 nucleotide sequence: TGCGCCAGCAGCTTGGGTGTGGGGATGGCTGGCTACACCTTC. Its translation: CASSLGVGMAGYTF.

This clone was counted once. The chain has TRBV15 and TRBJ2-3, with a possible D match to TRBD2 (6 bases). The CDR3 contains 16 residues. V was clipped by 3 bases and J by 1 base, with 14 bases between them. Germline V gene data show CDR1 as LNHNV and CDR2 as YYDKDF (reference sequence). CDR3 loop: CATSRGLQGRTDTQYF. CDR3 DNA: TGTGCCACCAGCAGGGGACTTCAGGGCCGCACAGATACGCAGTATTTT.

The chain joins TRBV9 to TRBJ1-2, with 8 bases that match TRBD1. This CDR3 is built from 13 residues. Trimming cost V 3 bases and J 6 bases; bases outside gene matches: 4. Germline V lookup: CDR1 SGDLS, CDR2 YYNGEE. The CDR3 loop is CASSGGQGDGYTF. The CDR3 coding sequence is TGTGCCAGCAGCGGAGGACAGGGAGATGGCTACACCTTC.

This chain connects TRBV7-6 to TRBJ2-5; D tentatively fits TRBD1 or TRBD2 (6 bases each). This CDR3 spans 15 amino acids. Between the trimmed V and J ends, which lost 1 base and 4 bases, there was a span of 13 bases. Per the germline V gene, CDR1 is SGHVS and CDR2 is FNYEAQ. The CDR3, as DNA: TGTGCCAGCAGCTTAGAGGGGGGTCGGGGAGAGACCCAGTACTTC. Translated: CASSLEGGRGETQYF.

For the CDR3, the DNA is TGTGCCAGCAGTCCTCGGACAGGGAGAAGCGAGCAGTACTTC. The encoded protein is CASSPRTGRSEQYF. The chain carries TRBV27 and TRBJ2-7, with 8 bases aligning to TRBD1. Germline CDR1 MNHEY, CDR2 SMNVEV (reference sequence). V gave up 5 bases and J gave up 6 bases; unmatched junction bases: 9. There are 14 residues in the CDR3.

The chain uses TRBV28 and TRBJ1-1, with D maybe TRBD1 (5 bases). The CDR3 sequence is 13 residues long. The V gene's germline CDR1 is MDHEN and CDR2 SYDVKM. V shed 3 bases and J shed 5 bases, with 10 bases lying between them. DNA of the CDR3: TGTGCCAGCAGTTTGGGCAGGGTAACTGAAGCTTTCTTT. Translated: CASSLGRVTEAFF.

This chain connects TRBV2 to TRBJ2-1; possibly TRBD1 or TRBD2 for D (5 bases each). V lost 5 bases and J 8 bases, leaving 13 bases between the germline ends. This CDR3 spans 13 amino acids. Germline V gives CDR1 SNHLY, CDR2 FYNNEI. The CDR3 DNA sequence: TGTGCCAGCAGTTTGGGACCGGGCGATGAGCAGTTCTTC. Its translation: CASSLGPGDEQFF.